This T cell receptor beta chain comes out of a study of blood T cell repertoires in COVID-19 (dated by TCRdb to the early 2020s). A note on the overall study: Collaborator samples came from the United States, Italy and Spain and covered acute and convalescent phases of COVID-19. The material from the prospective study consisted of cDNA or gDNA derived from T cells, B-cell-depleted T cells, or PBMCs. Subjects who had been exposed to COVID-19, were actively infected with it, or had recovered from it provided the deeply sampled blood TCRbeta repertoires that made up the dataset. The repertoires were released in a freely available public database intended as a resource for research on the immune response to SARS-CoV-2. The samples were drawn from the first 160 participants of the ongoing ImmuneRACE study and from 950 to 1,500 subjects provided by 6 global collaborators. Nearly every sample came with metadata listing a de-identified subject ID, COVID-19 status, age in years and sex. Where available, HLA class I and class II types were obtained from metadata supplied by the sample provider rather than from assay-based typing. Study-wide conclusions, independent of this receptor: Clinical and demographic metadata were provided uncurated, with the amount varying by source and participant.

The CDR3 covers 13 residues, taking in both the cysteine and the phenylalanine. Kept here is only the CDR3 DNA, which spans 39 bases and is read in frame from base 1. From the germline V gene (reference sequence), CDR1 is MNHEY and CDR2 is SMNVEV. V sheds 3 bases and J sheds 6 bases, leaving 9 bases between their ends. TCRbeta CDR3 regions were amplified from genomic DNA by means of the immunoSEQ Assay, a bias-controlled multiplex PCR. The paper's data handling went like this. Within the assay, amplification of reference gene primers was used to estimate how many nucleated cells each sample contained. To quantify the absolute abundance of each unique TCRbeta CDR3 rearrangement, sequence reads were collapsed and filtered. For each sample, productive Simpson clonality was calculated by taking the square root of Simpson's diversity index across productive rearrangements. In TCRdb, the immuneACCESS table is reduced to in-frame sequences with V and J assigned. These tables do not hold every clone; where another copy was compared, an unresolved V gene accounts for under half, and the others remain unexplained. The DNA was the basis for D and trimming; V, J and clone size are from that table. This sample has 110,000 to 150,000 clones in its table, and roughly 78% of those were observed once. The biggest ten clones account for 6% of the sample.

As regards this clone: Its cognate antigen has yet to be identified. No quality values exist for individual bases; no much larger clone is one base distant.

Participants in the prospective study were enrolled through a virtual design, were aged roughly 18 to 100 years, and lived in approximately 25 United States geographic areas. In the prospective study, cohorts were assigned on the basis of participant-reported clinical history obtained from a screening survey and a study questionnaire. For ImmuneRACE Cohort 3, a participant was defined as recovered based on two consecutive negative NP/OP PCR tests, clearance by a healthcare professional, or resolution of symptoms. Each participant in the prospective study had whole blood, serum and a nasopharyngeal or oropharyngeal swab collected by mobile phlebotomists. Additional blood draws and questionnaires over an approximately two-month period could optionally be provided by prospective study participants. Before DNA extraction, prospective study blood samples were shipped either frozen or at room temperature.

The chain employs TRBV27 and TRBJ1-5, with no confident D gene call. This TCR came from a woman aged 45-65 years who had recovered from COVID-19. Sequencing was carried out using PBMCs or T cells enriched from blood (not recorded which). The DNA sequence is TGTGCCAGCAGTTTTTCCAGTCTTCAGCCCCAGCATTTT. Its translation is CASSFSSLQPQHF.